This T cell receptor (beta chain) was documented in a study of blood T cells in healthy people across ages. CDR1 SGHTA and CDR2 FQGNSA come from the germline V gene. The V end was cut by 4 bases, the J end by 4 bases, with 16 bases between. This CDR3 is 16 amino acids long. Next came a second PCR, run for about 7 to 12 cycles, which used a sample-barcoded 5' primer along with a J-beta primer mix. TCRdb re-called the 5' RACE reads with MiXCR, one entry per CDR3 protein. The data show approximately 810,000 distinct CDR3 sequences, under 35% seen once. The rearrangement links TRBV7-2 to TRBJ2-2; perhaps TRBD1 as D (6 bases). This TCR came from a woman of 80 years or more in good health. Sequencing input: blood. The DNA of the CDR3 is TGTGCCAGCAGCTCGCAGGGGCTACCGGGCACCGGGGAGCTGTTTTTT. Protein product: CASSSQGLPGTGELFF.